This T cell receptor (beta chain) was sequenced in a study of blood T cell repertoires in COVID-19. Methods used by the authors: Estimation of nucleated cell counts relied on the amplification of reference gene primers. The repertoire was sequenced with immunoSEQ multiplex PCR; TCRdb's copy has only in-frame clones and lacks some. For V, J and clone size, that table is used; D and trimming come from the DNA. The table includes around 140,000 clones, just over 85% detected once. The CDR3 runs to 15 residues. Germline V gives CDR1 MDHEN, CDR2 SYDVKM. V lost 6 bases to trimming and J lost 9 bases; unmatched junction nucleotides: 7. Two negative PCRs, clearance, or symptom resolution had been documented for recovered Cohort 3 donors.

Sequences were obtained from PBMCs or T cells enriched from blood (not recorded which). The V call is TRBV28, the J call TRBJ2-1; 14 bases are a match to TRBD2. This TCR came from a man aged 50 to 59 who had recovered from COVID-19. The CDR3: CASSLGTSGRGEQFF. DNA of the CDR3: TGTGCCAGCAGCCTCGGGACTAGCGGGAGAGGTGAGCAGTTCTTC.